The clone carrying this T cell receptor (beta chain) was seen just once. Its antigen remains unknown. At one of its ends the junction is not consistent with the germline gene, which may arise from a read error. The sample comes from a study of CD8 T cells in ankylosing spondylitis. Study observations and caveats: Seven to nine highly homologous variants formed a TCR beta motif that appeared characteristic of ankylosing spondylitis blood.

TCRdb recomputed calls from the 5' RACE reads with MiXCR, one row per CDR3 protein. The sample holds about 220,000 distinct CDR3 sequences; approximately 7.3% are singletons and the top ten take approximately 14%. This TCR was recovered from a male donor with ankylosing spondylitis. What was sequenced was blood, either unsorted or a sorted T cell fraction (not recorded which).

The CDR3 bases are TGTGCCATCAGCTTGGGGTCAACCTACGAGCAGTACTTC. This codes for CAISLGSTYEQYF. This chain links TRBV5-6 with TRBJ2-7; D is unclear. Germline CDR1 and CDR2: SGHDT and YYEEEE. The CDR3 consists of 13 residues.